The 28 T cell receptor beta chains below all came from one sample that was sequenced in a study of human T cells and chemical hapten exposure. One entry per CDR3 protein results from TCRdb running MiXCR on the 5' RACE reads. Of approximately 140,000 distinct CDR3 sequences listed, roughly 4.1% are singletons. Total RNA was isolated from whole blood that had not been fractionated. These receptors all come from a female donor in good health.

This clonotype was recorded many times. The chain couples TRBV5-1 to TRBJ2-5, with a weak D call TRBD2 (6 bases). Germline loops: CDR1 SGHRS, CDR2 YFSETQ. V lost 4 bases to trimming and J lost 4 bases, with 17 bases between them. CDR3 length: 15 amino acids. The CDR3, as DNA: TGCGCCAGCAGCGTGACTAGTCGTCAAGGAGAGACCCAGTACTTC. Translation: CASSVTSRQGETQYF.

Note on this clonotype: A much more abundant neighbour one base away suggests this may be a read error. The chain links TRBV21-1 to TRBJ2-5; the table's D call, TRBD2, was not checked against the DNA. TRBV21-1 is a pseudogene locus. The CDR3 has 15 residues. CDR3 residues: CAINTGRDHQETQYF. CDR3 DNA: TGTGCCATCAATACAGGGAGGGACCACCAAGAGACCCAGTACTTC.

The table lists this clonotype with many counts. The V call is TRBV14, the J call TRBJ2-1; 8 bases match TRBD2. Germline trimming cut 2 bases from V and 7 bases from J; bases unmatched to any gene: 10. The V gene's germline CDR1 is SGHDN and CDR2 FVKESK. This CDR3 has 16 amino acids. CDR3 nucleotides: TGTGCCAGCAGCCAAAGAGTCGGTAGCGGGACAAATGAGCAGTTCTTC. Encoded protein: CASSQRVGSGTNEQFF.

This clonotype was seen a few times. J is TRBJ2-5 and V is TRBV5-1, with D possibly TRBD1 on 5 matching bases. CDR1 is SGHRS, CDR2 YFSETQ, per germline. The CDR3 length is 15 residues. The V end was cut by 0 bases, the J end by 2 bases, with 11 bases between. The CDR3 DNA reads TGCGCCAGCAGCTTGGGGGGCCCGACTCAAGAGACCCAGTACTTC. It encodes CASSLGGPTQETQYF.

This clonotype was picked up many times. The chain uses TRBV29-1 and TRBJ1-1; D is perhaps TRBD1 (6 bases). The CDR3 has 14 residues. With 6 bases removed from V and 1 base from J, the gap between germline ends came to 15 bases. The germline CDR1 and CDR2 sequences are SQVTM and ANQGSEA. In DNA, the CDR3 is TGCAGCGTGGACGACAGGAAGAAGAACACTGAAGCTTTCTTT. Its translation is CSVDDRKKNTEAFF.

This clonotype was recorded many times. The chain joins TRBV15 to TRBJ1-6; D remains unclear. V was trimmed by 3 bases and J by 6 bases, leaving 15 bases between them. This CDR3 region has 16 residues. Germline-derived CDR1 and CDR2 are LNHNV and YYDKDF (reference sequence). The CDR3 protein is CATSREAPNANSPLHF. As DNA, the CDR3 is TGTGCCACCAGCAGGGAAGCCCCCAATGCTAATTCACCCCTCCACTTT.

This clonotype has ten or more counts. The chain combines TRBV6-5 with TRBJ2-2; 7 bases are shared with TRBD1. This CDR3 region has 15 residues. Germline V gene data show CDR1 as MNHEY and CDR2 as SVGAGI. V lost 5 bases and J lost 1; bases outside the gene matches: 4. CDR3: CASSRWTGNTGELFF. Here the CDR3 DNA reads TGTGCCAGCAGTAGGTGGACAGGGAACACCGGGGAGCTGTTTTTT.

Ten or more counts support this clonotype. DNA of the CDR3: TGCGCCAGCAGCCAAGATCCTCGGGGGCAGGGCTATGGCTACACCTTC. Its protein is CASSQDPRGQGYGYTF. The chain is built from TRBV4-1 and TRBJ1-2; weak D call: TRBD1 (6 bases). The CDR3 totals 16 residues. The V and J ends lost 0 bases and 4 bases respectively, with 15 bases between them. Germline values: CDR1 MGHRA, CDR2 YSYEKL.

This clonotype appeared a few times. The V gene is TRBV20-1, the J gene TRBJ2-6, with no clear D. The CDR3 sequence is 14 residues long. Trimming shortened V by 5 bases and J by 0 bases, and 8 bases separated the two germline ends. Germline CDR1 reads DFQATT; CDR2 reads SNEGSKA (reference sequence). CDR3 sequence: CSAPPPSGANVLTF. CDR3 in DNA: TGCAGTGCTCCCCCTCCCTCTGGGGCCAACGTCCTGACTTTC.

Ten or more counts support this clonotype. The rearrangement joins TRBV7-2 to TRBJ1-3; D call uncertain. Germline CDR1 SGHTA, CDR2 FQGNSA. Trimming took off 1 base at V and 0 bases at J, with 10 bases between the two ends. CDR3 length: 16 amino acids. The chain's CDR3 is CASSLGIRFSGNTIYF. CDR3 bases: TGTGCCAGCAGCTTAGGCATCCGCTTCTCTGGAAACACCATATATTTT.

As concerns this clonotype: Given a much more abundant clone one base away, this may be a read error. V gene TRBV19 combines with J gene TRBJ1-5; D gene ambiguous. The V gene's germline CDR1 is LNHDA and CDR2 SQIVND (reference sequence). The V gene lost 7 bases and the J gene lost 1 base, with 11 bases spanning the gap. The CDR3 is made up of 14 amino acids. The CDR3 is CASIGAGSNQPQHF. In nucleotides, the CDR3 is TGTGCCAGTATAGGTGCGGGAAGCAATCAGCCCCAGCATTTT.

In this sample, this clonotype turned up many times. The V and J genes are TRBV5-5 and TRBJ1-1; D not resolved. The CDR3 is 14 residues long. The germline V and J ends were trimmed by 0 bases and 1 base, with 7 bases remaining between them. CDR1 is SGHKS and CDR2 is YYEKEE in the germline V gene (reference sequence). The CDR3 protein is CASSLGHRNTEAFF. CDR3 coding DNA: TGTGCCAGCAGCTTGGGACATAGGAACACTGAAGCTTTCTTT.

The V gene is TRBV20-1, the J gene TRBJ1-6; D is possibly TRBD1 (5 bases). The CDR3 is 17 residues long. Trimming removed 4 bases from V and 4 bases from J, with 20 bases in between. Germline CDR1 reads DFQATT; CDR2 reads SNEGSKA (reference sequence). The CDR3 loop is CSAIVGSRGQYNSPLHF. Written as DNA, the CDR3 is TGCAGTGCTATAGTAGGTTCAAGGGGTCAGTATAATTCACCCCTCCACTTT.

This clonotype was seen repeatedly, ten times or more. The chain is built from TRBV12-3 or TRBV12-4 and TRBJ1-1; D perhaps matches TRBD1 (6 bases). This CDR3 comprises 11 residues. V was trimmed by 6 bases and J by 11 bases, leaving 13 bases between them. This chain's CDR3 is CASSKGVEAFF. Here the CDR3 DNA reads TGTGCCAGCAGCAAGGGGGTGGAGGCTTTCTTT.

V usage is TRBV5-5 and J usage is TRBJ1-2; D is ambiguous. V was clipped by 2 bases and J by 5 bases, with 13 bases between them. Germline lookup yields CDR1 SGHKS and CDR2 YYEKEE (reference sequence). This CDR3 has 14 residues. CDR3 DNA: TGTGCCAGCAGCTTCCGGGCCGTAGAATATGGCTACACCTTC. Amino acid sequence: CASSFRAVEYGYTF. Complete variable domain (other parts from reference TRBV5-5 and TRBJ1-2): DAGVTQSPTHLIKTRGQQVTLRCSPISGHKSVSWYQQVLGQGPQFIFQYYEKEERGRGNFPDRFSARQFPNYSSELNVNALLLGDSALYLCASSFRAVEYGYTFGSGTRLTVV.

This clonotype was counted at least ten times. The chain combines TRBV12-3 or TRBV12-4 with TRBJ2-7, with D perhaps given as TRBD1 or TRBD2 (5 bases each). Trimming took off 6 bases at V and 5 bases at J, with 11 bases between the two ends. The CDR3 consists of 12 residues. CDR3 DNA sequence: TGTGCCAGCAGGGGACGGTCGAACGAGCAGTACTTC. Protein: CASRGRSNEQYF.

This clonotype was seen ten or more times. V usage is TRBV30 and J usage is TRBJ1-6, with D unclear. The CDR3 runs to 17 residues. In germline, CDR1 is GTSNPN, CDR2 SVGIG (reference sequence). The ends were cut back, 2 bases at V and 0 bases at J, with 14 bases in the middle. The chain's CDR3 is CAWSSLLFSSYNSPLHF. CDR3 coding DNA: TGTGCCTGGAGTTCCCTCCTTTTTAGCTCCTATAATTCACCCCTCCACTTT.

This clonotype was seen more than once but under ten times. The V gene is TRBV4-2, the J gene TRBJ1-2; no firm D call. Germline V CDR1 and CDR2: LGHNA, YNFKEQ. With 0 bases removed from V and 6 bases from J, the gap between germline ends came to 14 bases. CDR3 size: 15 residues. CDR3 coding DNA: TGTGCCAGCAGCCAAGACCAGACCGAAAACGATGGCTACACCTTC. Amino acids: CASSQDQTENDGYTF.

Only a few counts were recorded for this clonotype. The genes are TRBV7-9 and TRBJ2-1; D is undetermined. The V and J ends lost 8 bases and 5 bases respectively, with 10 bases between them. Germline values: CDR1 SEHNR, CDR2 FQNEAQ (reference sequence). This CDR3 is 12 amino acids long. The CDR3 sequence is CASAWGNNEQFF. CDR3 in DNA: TGTGCCAGCGCATGGGGTAACAATGAGCAGTTCTTC.

This clonotype was counted many times. The chain combines TRBV5-1 with TRBJ2-3; 7 bases line up with TRBD1. V lost 4 bases to trimming and J lost 0 bases; unmatched junction nucleotides: 5. CDR1 is SGHRS and CDR2 is YFSETQ in the germline V gene. The CDR3 is 15 amino acids. The DNA of the CDR3 is TGCGCCAGCAGCCCGGGACAGACTAGCACAGATACGCAGTATTTT. Its translation: CASSPGQTSTDTQYF.

This clonotype was picked up many times. Relative to the germline gene, one junction end is altered; a read error may explain this. V gene TRBV20-1 combines with J gene TRBJ1-1; 7 bases line up with TRBD1. The CDR3 loop spans 14 amino acids. Germline V gene data show CDR1 as DFQATT and CDR2 as SNEGSKA (reference sequence). In nucleotides, the CDR3 is TGTCAATGCAGGCAGGGGGAACGGAACACTGAAGCTTTCTTT. As protein: CQCRQGERNTEAFF.

The genes are TRBV20-1 and TRBJ2-3, with 12 bases that match TRBD2. V gave up 6 bases and J gave up 0 bases; unmatched junction bases: 7. The CDR3 spans 16 residues. Germline CDR1 and CDR2: DFQATT and SNEGSKA (reference sequence). CDR3 bases: TGCAGTGCAGCTGTACTAGCGGGGGGTAGCACAGATACGCAGTATTTT. Its translation: CSAAVLAGGSTDTQYF.

In its sample, this clonotype was seen a few times. This chain connects TRBV18 to TRBJ2-7; either TRBD1 or TRBD2 may supply D (6 bases each). Deletions cut 0 bases from V and 4 bases from J, with 16 bases between. Per germline, CDR1 KGHSH and CDR2 LQKENI. The length of the CDR3 is 16 residues. This CDR3 reads CASSPPGGDRRYEQYF. As DNA, the CDR3 is TGTGCCAGCTCACCACCGGGGGGTGACAGGCGATACGAGCAGTACTTC.

This clonotype has ten or more counts. The gene calls are TRBV20-1 and TRBJ1-4; D gene uncertain. The length of the CDR3 is 14 residues. V was shortened by 0 bases and J by 5 bases, with 10 bases between the two germline ends. Germline-derived CDR1 and CDR2 are DFQATT and SNEGSKA (reference sequence). CDR3 region: CSAREGSTNEKLFF. In nucleotides, the CDR3 is TGCAGTGCTAGAGAGGGCAGTACGAATGAAAAACTGTTTTTT.

This clonotype occurred many times. The rearrangement links TRBV7-8 to TRBJ1-3; a possible D gene is TRBD1 (5 bases). The CDR3 consists of 17 residues. CDR1 and CDR2 (germline): SGHVS, FQNEAQ. V was pared by 1 base and J by 0 bases, with 13 bases between. The CDR3 loop reads CASSLGTGTLSGNTIYF. The CDR3 region has the DNA TGTGCCAGCAGCTTAGGGACCGGGACCCTCTCTGGAAACACCATATATTTT.

This clonotype was observed many times. V gene TRBV12-3 or TRBV12-4 combines with J gene TRBJ1-4, with a tentative D call TRBD1 (5 bases). There are 12 residues in the CDR3. The V end lost 6 bases, the J end lost 7 bases, and 9 bases lay between the germline ends. CDR3 coding DNA: TGTGCCAGCAGCCAAGACAGTGAAAAACTGTTTTTT. Translation gives CASSQDSEKLFF.

This clonotype came up many times. The V call is TRBV2, the J call TRBJ2-5, with TRBD2 matching 9 bases. J gave up 1 base and V 7 bases, and 4 bases lay outside the gene matches. Germline CDR1 and CDR2: SNHLY and FYNNEI. This CDR3 spans 14 amino acids. This CDR3 is CASISSGAQETQYF. CDR3 nucleotide sequence: TGTGCCAGCATTTCTAGCGGGGCCCAAGAGACCCAGTACTTC.

This clonotype was counted between two and nine times. The chain employs TRBV28 and TRBJ1-5; a possible D gene is TRBD1 (5 bases). CDR1 is MDHEN and CDR2 is SYDVKM in the germline V gene. V lost 7 bases to trimming and J lost 6 bases, with 10 bases between them. The CDR3 is 12 residues long. CDR3 DNA sequence: TGTGCCAGCACAGGACACCTTCAGCCCCAGCATTTT. Protein sequence: CASTGHLQPQHF.